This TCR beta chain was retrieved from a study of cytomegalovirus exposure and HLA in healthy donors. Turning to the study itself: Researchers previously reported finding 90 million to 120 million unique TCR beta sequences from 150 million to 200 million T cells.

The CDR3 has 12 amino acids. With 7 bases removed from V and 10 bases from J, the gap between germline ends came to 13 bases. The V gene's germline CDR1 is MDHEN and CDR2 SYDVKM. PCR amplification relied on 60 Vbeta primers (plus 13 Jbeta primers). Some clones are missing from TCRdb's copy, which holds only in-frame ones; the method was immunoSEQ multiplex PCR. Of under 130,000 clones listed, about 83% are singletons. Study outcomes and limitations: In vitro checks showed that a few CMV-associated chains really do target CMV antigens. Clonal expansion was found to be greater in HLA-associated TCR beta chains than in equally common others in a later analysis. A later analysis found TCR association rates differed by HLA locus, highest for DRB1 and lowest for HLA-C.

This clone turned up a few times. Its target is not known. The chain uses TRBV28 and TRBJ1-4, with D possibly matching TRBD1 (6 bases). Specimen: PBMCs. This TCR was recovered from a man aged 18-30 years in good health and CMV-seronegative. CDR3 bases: TGTGCCAGCATAGGACAGAACGGAAAACTGTTTTTT. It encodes CASIGQNGKLFF.